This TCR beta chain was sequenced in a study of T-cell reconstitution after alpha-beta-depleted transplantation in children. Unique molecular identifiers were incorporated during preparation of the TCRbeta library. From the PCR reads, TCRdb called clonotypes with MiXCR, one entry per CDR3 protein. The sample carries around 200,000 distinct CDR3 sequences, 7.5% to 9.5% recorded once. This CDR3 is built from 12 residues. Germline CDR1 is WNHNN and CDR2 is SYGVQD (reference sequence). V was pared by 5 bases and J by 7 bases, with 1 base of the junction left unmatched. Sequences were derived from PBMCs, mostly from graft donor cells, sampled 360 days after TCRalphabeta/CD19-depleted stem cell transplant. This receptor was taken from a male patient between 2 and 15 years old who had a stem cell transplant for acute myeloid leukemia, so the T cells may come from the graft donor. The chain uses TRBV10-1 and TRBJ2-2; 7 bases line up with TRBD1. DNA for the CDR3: TGCGCCAGCAGTACAGGGGACGGGGAGCTGTTTTTT. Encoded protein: CASSTGDGELFF.